The clone carrying this T cell receptor beta chain was detected many times. The CDR3 spans 15 residues. The V end was cut by 1 base, the J end by 1 base, with 10 bases between. Germline CDR1 is MNHNS and CDR2 is SASEGT. This entry comes from a study of T cells in Graves' hyperthyroidism and ophthalmopathy. The investigators amplified TCR beta CDR3 regions from RNA transcripts. The primer set for the first-round RT-PCR of the TCR CDR3 was HTBI. TCRdb fed the multiplex PCR reads into MiXCR, producing one record per CDR3 protein. The profile shows roughly 560,000 distinct CDR3 sequences, roughly 14% of them singletons.

The chain has TRBV6-1 and TRBJ1-2; D unresolved. Sequencing was done on a sample of blood. The source of this sequence is a woman in her thirties or forties with Graves' ophthalmopathy. CDR3 DNA: TGTGCCAGCAGTGAAGAACTTGGCAGTAACTATGGCTACACCTTC. Translating it yields CASSEELGSNYGYTF.